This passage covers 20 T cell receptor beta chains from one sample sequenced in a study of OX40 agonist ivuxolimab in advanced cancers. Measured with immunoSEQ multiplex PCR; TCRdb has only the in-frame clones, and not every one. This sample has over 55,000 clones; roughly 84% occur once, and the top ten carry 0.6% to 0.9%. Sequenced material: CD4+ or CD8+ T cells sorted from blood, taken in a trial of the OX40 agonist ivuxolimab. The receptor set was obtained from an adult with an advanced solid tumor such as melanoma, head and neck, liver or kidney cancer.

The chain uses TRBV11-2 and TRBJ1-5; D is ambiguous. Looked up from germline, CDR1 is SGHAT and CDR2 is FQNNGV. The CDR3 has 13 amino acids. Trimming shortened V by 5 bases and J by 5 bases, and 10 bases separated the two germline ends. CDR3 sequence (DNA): TGTGCCAGCAGCATTTCCGAGGATCAGCCCCAGCATTTT. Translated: CASSISEDQPQHF.

CDR3 region: CSVQRNTDTQYF. Written as DNA, the CDR3 is TGCAGCGTTCAGCGGAACACAGATACGCAGTATTTT. The gene calls are TRBV29-1 and TRBJ2-3; possibly TRBD2 for D (5 bases). The CDR3 covers 12 residues. Germline V gene lookup returns CDR1 SQVTM and CDR2 ANQGSEA. V was clipped by 5 bases and J by 2 bases, with 8 bases between them.

The CDR3 protein is CASSLKPGWGEQFF. The CDR3 coding sequence is TGCGCCAGCAGCTTGAAACCGGGGTGGGGTGAGCAGTTCTTC. The rearrangement links TRBV5-1 to TRBJ2-1; D perhaps matches TRBD2 (5 bases). The CDR3 runs to 14 residues. V lost 1 base and J lost 9, with 14 bases in between. CDR1 and CDR2 (germline): SGHRS, YFSETQ. Drawing the rest from reference TRBV5-1 and TRBJ2-1, the complete variable domain is KAGVTQTPRYLIKTRGQQVTLSCSPISGHRSVSWYQQTPGQGLQFLFEYFSETQRNKGNFPGRFSGRQFSNSRSEMNVSTLELGDSALYLCASSLKPGWGEQFFGPGTRLTVL.

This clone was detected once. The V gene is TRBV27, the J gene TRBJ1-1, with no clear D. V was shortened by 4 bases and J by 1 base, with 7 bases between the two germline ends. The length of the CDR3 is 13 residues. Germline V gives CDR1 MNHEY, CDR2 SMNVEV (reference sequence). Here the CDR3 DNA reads TGTGCCAGCAGTTCGGCAGGGAACACTGAAGCTTTCTTT. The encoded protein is CASSSAGNTEAFF.

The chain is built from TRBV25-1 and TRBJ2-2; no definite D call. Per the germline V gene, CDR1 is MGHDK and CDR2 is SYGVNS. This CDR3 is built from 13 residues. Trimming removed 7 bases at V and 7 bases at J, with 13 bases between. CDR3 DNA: TGTGCCAGCAAGGCCGAGCTTCGCGGGGAGCTGTTTTTT. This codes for CASKAELRGELFF.

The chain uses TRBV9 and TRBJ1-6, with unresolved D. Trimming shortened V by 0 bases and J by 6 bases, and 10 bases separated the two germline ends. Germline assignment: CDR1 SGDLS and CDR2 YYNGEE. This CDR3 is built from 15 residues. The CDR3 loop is CASSVDMGFNSPLHF. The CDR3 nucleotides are TGTGCCAGCAGCGTAGATATGGGATTTAATTCACCCCTCCACTTT. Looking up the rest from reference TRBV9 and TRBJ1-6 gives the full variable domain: DSGVTQTPKHLITATGQRVTLRCSPRSGDLSVYWYQQSLDQGLQFLIQYYNGEERAKGNILERFSAQQFPDLHSELNLSSLELGDSALYFCASSVDMGFNSPLHFGNGTRLTVT.

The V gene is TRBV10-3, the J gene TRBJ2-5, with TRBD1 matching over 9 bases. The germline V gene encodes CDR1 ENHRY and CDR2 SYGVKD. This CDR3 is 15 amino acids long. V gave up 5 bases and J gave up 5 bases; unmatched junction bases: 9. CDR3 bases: TGTGCCATCAGTTCAGGACAGGGGAGTAGCGAGACCCAGTACTTC. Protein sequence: CAISSGQGSSETQYF.

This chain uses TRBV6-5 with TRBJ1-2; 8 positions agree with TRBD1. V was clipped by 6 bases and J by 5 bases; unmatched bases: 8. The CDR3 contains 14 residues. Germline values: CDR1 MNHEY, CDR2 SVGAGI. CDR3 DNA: TGTGCCAGCAGCGGACAGGGTGGGCCTTATGGCTACACCTTC. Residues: CASSGQGGPYGYTF.

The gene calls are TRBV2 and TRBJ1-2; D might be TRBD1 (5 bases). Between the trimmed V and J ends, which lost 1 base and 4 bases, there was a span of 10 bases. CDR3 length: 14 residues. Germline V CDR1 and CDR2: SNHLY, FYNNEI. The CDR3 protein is CASSEGQNLYGYTF. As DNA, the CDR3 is TGTGCCAGCAGTGAAGGACAGAACCTCTATGGCTACACCTTC.

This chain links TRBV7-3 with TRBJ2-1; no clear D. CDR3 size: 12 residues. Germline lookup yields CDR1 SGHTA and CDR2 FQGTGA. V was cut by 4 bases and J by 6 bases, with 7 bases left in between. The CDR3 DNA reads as TGTGCCAGCAGCTCCGGCCCCAATGAGCAGTTCTTC. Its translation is CASSSGPNEQFF.

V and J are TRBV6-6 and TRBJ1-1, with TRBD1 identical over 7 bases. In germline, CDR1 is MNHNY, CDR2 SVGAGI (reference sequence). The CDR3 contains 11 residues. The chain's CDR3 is CAGQLNTEAFF. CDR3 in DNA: TGTGCGGGACAGCTGAACACTGAAGCTTTCTTT.

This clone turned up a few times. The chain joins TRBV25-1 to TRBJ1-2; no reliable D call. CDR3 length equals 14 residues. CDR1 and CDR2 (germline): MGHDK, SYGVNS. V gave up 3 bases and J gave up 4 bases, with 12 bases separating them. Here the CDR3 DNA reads TGTGCCAGCAGTGATAACCCAGAACTCTATGGCTACACCTTC. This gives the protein CASSDNPELYGYTF.

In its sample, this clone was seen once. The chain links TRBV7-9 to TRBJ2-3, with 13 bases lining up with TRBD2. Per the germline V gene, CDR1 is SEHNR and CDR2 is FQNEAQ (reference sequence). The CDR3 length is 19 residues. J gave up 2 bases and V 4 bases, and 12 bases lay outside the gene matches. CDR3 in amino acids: CASSWGLAGPVDNTDTQYF. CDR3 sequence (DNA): TGTGCCAGCAGCTGGGGACTAGCGGGGCCGGTCGACAACACAGATACGCAGTATTTT.

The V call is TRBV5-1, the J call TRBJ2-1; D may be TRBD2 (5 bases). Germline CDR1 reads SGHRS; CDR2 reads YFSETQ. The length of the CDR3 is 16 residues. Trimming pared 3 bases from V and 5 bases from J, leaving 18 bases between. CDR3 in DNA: TGCGCCAGCAGCTGGACCGGGAACCCTAAACACAATGAGCAGTTCTTC. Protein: CASSWTGNPKHNEQFF.

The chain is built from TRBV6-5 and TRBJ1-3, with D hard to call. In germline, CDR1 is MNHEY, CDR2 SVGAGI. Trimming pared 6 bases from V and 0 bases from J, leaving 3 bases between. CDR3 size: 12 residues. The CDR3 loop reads CASRGSGNTIYF. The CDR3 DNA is TGTGCCAGCAGGGGCTCTGGAAACACCATATATTTT.

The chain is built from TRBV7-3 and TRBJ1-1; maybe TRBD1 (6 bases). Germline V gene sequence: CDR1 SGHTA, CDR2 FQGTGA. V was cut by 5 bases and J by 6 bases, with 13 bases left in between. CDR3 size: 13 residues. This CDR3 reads CASSGTGYSEAFF. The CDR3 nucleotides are TGTGCCAGCAGCGGAACAGGGTACTCTGAAGCTTTCTTT.

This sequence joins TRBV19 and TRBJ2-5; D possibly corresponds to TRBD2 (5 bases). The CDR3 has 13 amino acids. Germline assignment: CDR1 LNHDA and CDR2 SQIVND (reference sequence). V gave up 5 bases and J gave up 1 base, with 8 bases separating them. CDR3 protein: CASSPGVQETQYF. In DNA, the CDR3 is TGTGCCAGTAGTCCCGGGGTCCAAGAGACCCAGTACTTC. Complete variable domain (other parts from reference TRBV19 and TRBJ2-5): DGGITQSPKYLFRKEGQNVTLSCEQNLNHDAMYWYRQDPGQGLRLIYYSQIVNDFQKGDIAEGYSVSREKKESFPLTVTSAQKNPTAFYLCASSPGVQETQYFGPGTRLLVL.

CDR3 residues: CASSPLGGLGGDEQYF. DNA of the CDR3: TGTGCCAGCAGCCCCCTGGGGGGGCTTGGAGGGGACGAGCAGTACTTC. This chain connects TRBV7-6 to TRBJ2-7; tentatively, D is TRBD2 (7 bases). There are 16 residues in the CDR3. Germline-derived CDR1 and CDR2 are SGHVS and FNYEAQ. V was trimmed by 5 bases and J by 5 bases, leaving 22 bases between them. Supplemented by reference TRBV7-6 and TRBJ2-7, the full variable domain reads GAGVSQSPRYKVTKRGQDVALRCDPISGHVSLYWYRQALGQGPEFLTYFNYEAQQDKSGLPNDRFSAERPEGSISTLTIQRTEQRDSAMYRCASSPLGGLGGDEQYFGPGTRLTVT.

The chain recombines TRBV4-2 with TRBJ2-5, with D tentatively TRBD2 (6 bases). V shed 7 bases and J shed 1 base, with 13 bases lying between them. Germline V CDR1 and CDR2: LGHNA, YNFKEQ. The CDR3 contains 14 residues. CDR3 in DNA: TGTGCCAGCACCCCGACGACTAGCCAAGAGACCCAGTACTTC. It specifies CASTPTTSQETQYF.

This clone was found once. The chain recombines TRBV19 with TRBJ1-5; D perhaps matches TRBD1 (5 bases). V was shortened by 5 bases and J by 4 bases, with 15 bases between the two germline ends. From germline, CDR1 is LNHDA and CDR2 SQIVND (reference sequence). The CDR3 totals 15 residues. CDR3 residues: CASSAASGPNQPQHF. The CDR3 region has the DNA TGTGCCAGTAGTGCAGCCTCAGGGCCAAATCAGCCCCAGCATTTT. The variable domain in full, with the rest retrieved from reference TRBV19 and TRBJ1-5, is DGGITQSPKYLFRKEGQNVTLSCEQNLNHDAMYWYRQDPGQGLRLIYYSQIVNDFQKGDIAEGYSVSREKKESFPLTVTSAQKNPTAFYLCASSAASGPNQPQHFGDGTRLSIL.